The entry that follows covers one T cell receptor (beta chain) sequence. The data were taken from a study of T-cell memory formation after mild COVID-19. The V and J ends lost 5 bases and 5 bases respectively, with 10 bases between them. The CDR3 spans 13 residues. Germline CDR1 is SGHTA and CDR2 is FQGTGA. TCRdb processed the 5' RACE reads anew with MiXCR; each CDR3 protein has one entry. Of around 340,000 distinct CDR3 sequences in the sample, around a fifth were seen once. The receptor comes from an adult woman who had mild COVID-19 (a few samples of this study predate the infection). Cell type and time point are not known. The chain uses TRBV7-3 and TRBJ2-1; possibly TRBD1 for D (5 bases). The sample taken for sequencing was PBMCs or a T cell subset sorted from them (not recorded which). Here the CDR3 DNA reads TGTGCCAGCAGCCCAGACAGTCACAATGAGCAGTTCTTC. Protein: CASSPDSHNEQFF.